Shown below are 22 T cell receptor beta chains from a single sample sequenced in a study of cytomegalovirus exposure and HLA in healthy donors. PCR involved 60 Vbeta and 13 Jbeta primers. Data came from immunoSEQ multiplex PCR; TCRdb stores just in-frame clones and leaves some out. This sample has 110,000 to 150,000 clones, with 60% to 80% found just once. The sample consisted of PBMCs. These receptors all come from a woman in her twenties or thirties in good health and CMV-seronegative.

J is TRBJ1-3 and V is TRBV6-5; no firm D call. The CDR3 totals 15 residues. V was trimmed by 2 bases and J by 2 bases, leaving 10 bases between them. Germline CDR1 reads MNHEY; CDR2 reads SVGAGI. The CDR3 here is CASSYAGVAGNTIYF. The CDR3 nucleotides are TGTGCCAGCAGTTACGCCGGGGTGGCTGGAAACACCATATATTTT.

As DNA, the CDR3 is TGTGCCAGCAGCTTTCCGGGATCACCCCTCCACTTT. This codes for CASSFPGSPLHF. This sequence joins TRBV7-9 and TRBJ1-6; D gene uncertain. CDR1 and CDR2 (germline): SEHNR, FQNEAQ (reference sequence). The CDR3 has 12 residues. Trimming cost V 3 bases and J 10 bases, with 7 bases left between them.

The chain has TRBV7-9 and TRBJ1-1, with unresolved D. V shed 5 bases and J shed 0 bases, with 7 bases lying between them. Germline V gene lookup returns CDR1 SEHNR and CDR2 FQNEAQ (reference sequence). The CDR3 runs to 13 residues. CDR3 coding DNA: TGTGCCAGCAGCCCGACATTGAACACTGAAGCTTTCTTT. Translated, it gives CASSPTLNTEAFF.

This chain links TRBV5-1 with TRBJ1-2; 7 nucleotides line up with TRBD1. The CDR3 is 13 amino acids. Germline trimming cut 4 bases from V and 6 bases from J; bases unmatched to any gene: 6. CDR1 and CDR2 (germline): SGHRS, YFSETQ. The CDR3 sequence: CASSPDREHGYTF. The CDR3 DNA follows: TGCGCCAGCAGCCCCGACAGGGAACATGGCTACACCTTC.

This clone appeared once. The rearrangement joins TRBV5-1 to TRBJ2-3, with D maybe TRBD2 (6 bases). The CDR3 sequence is 14 residues long. Germline-derived CDR1 and CDR2 are SGHRS and YFSETQ. V was shortened by 4 bases and J by 6 bases, with 15 bases between the two germline ends. For the CDR3, the DNA is TGCGCCAGCAGCCCGACTAGGTGGGCCGATACGCAGTATTTT. It is translated as CASSPTRWADTQYF.

This clone was detected once. The chain carries TRBV6-5 and TRBJ1-6; 7 nucleotides agree with TRBD1. The CDR3 consists of 14 residues. CDR1 is MNHEY and CDR2 is SVGAGI in the germline V gene. V gave up 6 bases and J gave up 7 bases; unmatched junction bases: 6. The CDR3 spells CASSETGKNSPLHF. CDR3 coding DNA: TGTGCCAGCAGCGAGACAGGGAAGAATTCACCCCTCCACTTT.

CDR3 loop: CASSYRGRNYGYTF. CDR3 DNA: TGTGCCAGCAGTTACAGGGGTCGTAACTATGGCTACACCTTC. J is TRBJ1-2 and V is TRBV6-5; a weak D match, TRBD1 (5 bases). Per germline, CDR1 MNHEY and CDR2 SVGAGI. There are 14 residues in the CDR3. Deletions cut 2 bases from V and 1 base from J, with 8 bases between.

The chain has TRBV19 and TRBJ2-3; maybe TRBD2 (5 bases). The CDR3 contains 15 residues. From germline, CDR1 is LNHDA and CDR2 SQIVND (reference sequence). Trimming removed 1 base at V and 1 base at J, with 9 bases between. The CDR3 is CASSIGGSGTDTQYF. The CDR3 DNA follows: TGTGCCAGTAGTATAGGTGGTAGCGGCACAGATACGCAGTATTTT. The variable domain in full, completed from reference TRBV19 and TRBJ2-3, reads DGGITQSPKYLFRKEGQNVTLSCEQNLNHDAMYWYRQDPGQGLRLIYYSQIVNDFQKGDIAEGYSVSREKKESFPLTVTSAQKNPTAFYLCASSIGGSGTDTQYFGPGTRLTVL.

This clone was seen more than once but under ten times. The junction does not match germline at one end; this may be a read error. The genes are TRBV29-1 and TRBJ2-1, with TRBD2 identical over 7 bases. CDR1 SQVTM and CDR2 ANQGSEA come from the germline V gene. The CDR3 runs 10 residues. The CDR3 DNA reads as TGCAGCATTGAGCGGGGTGAGCAGTTCTTC. This translates into CSIERGEQFF.

The gene calls are TRBV5-4 and TRBJ1-4; maybe TRBD1 (5 bases). The CDR3 covers 13 residues. The germline gives CDR1 SGHNT, CDR2 YYREEE (reference sequence). Trimming took 4 bases from V and 1 from J, leaving 5 bases between them. The CDR3 DNA is TGTGCCAGCAGCAGGGGAACTAATGAAAAACTGTTTTTT. Translating gives CASSRGTNEKLFF.

The chain combines TRBV7-2 with TRBJ2-1, with TRBD2 matching over 9 bases. V lost 5 bases and J lost 8; bases outside the gene matches: 4. The CDR3 totals 13 residues. The germline CDR1 and CDR2 sequences are SGHTA and FQGNSA. The CDR3 DNA reads TGTGCCAGCAGCATAAGGACTAGCGATGAGCAGTTCTTC. This codes for CASSIRTSDEQFF.

The chain uses TRBV7-9 and TRBJ1-2; possibly TRBD1 for D (5 bases). V was shortened by 3 bases and J by 4 bases, with 12 bases between the two germline ends. The CDR3 is 14 residues long. In germline, CDR1 is SEHNR, CDR2 FQNEAQ (reference sequence). CDR3 region: CASSLSREGYGYTF. The CDR3 DNA follows: TGTGCCAGCAGCTTGTCCAGGGAAGGCTATGGCTACACCTTC.

The rearrangement uses TRBV2 and TRBJ2-7; the match to TRBD1 covers 8 bases. The CDR3 is 14 residues long. Trimming at V came to 6 bases and at J to 4 bases, leaving 8 bases not matched to a gene. Germline lookup yields CDR1 SNHLY and CDR2 FYNNEI. The CDR3 nucleotides are TGTGCCAGCAGACGGACAGGGAGTTTATACGAGCAGTACTTC. Its protein product is CASRRTGSLYEQYF.

This clone appeared a few times. The J gene is TRBJ2-1, the V gene TRBV18; 9 positions match TRBD1. Germline CDR1 KGHSH, CDR2 LQKENI. The V gene end was trimmed by 3 bases and the J gene end by 6 bases; junction bases not matched to a gene: 6. This CDR3 region has 15 residues. The CDR3 DNA follows: TGTGCCAGCTCACCGTTTACAGGGGGCCTCAATGAGCAGTTCTTC. Translating gives CASSPFTGGLNEQFF.

The chain has TRBV9 and TRBJ2-3, with 8 bases fitting TRBD1. Germline V gives CDR1 SGDLS, CDR2 YYNGEE. Losses at the gene ends were 0 bases for V and 2 bases for J; bases not matched to a gene: 5. The CDR3 is 16 amino acids. CDR3 coding DNA: TGTGCCAGCAGCGTAGCATTGACAGGGGACACAGATACGCAGTATTTT. Translating it yields CASSVALTGDTDTQYF.

The CDR3 DNA is TGTGCCAGCAGCCGCCTAGCGGACCGCTCCTACAATGAGCAGTTCTTC. Its protein product is CASSRLADRSYNEQFF. The V and J genes are TRBV2 and TRBJ2-1; 7 bases agree with TRBD2. Germline V lookup: CDR1 SNHLY, CDR2 FYNNEI. This CDR3 comprises 16 residues. J was trimmed by 0 bases and V by 6 bases; bases with no gene match: 8.

The chain joins TRBV29-1 to TRBJ2-7; 10 nucleotides line up with TRBD1. Germline CDR1 SQVTM, CDR2 ANQGSEA. V lost 6 bases, J lost 5 bases, and 4 bases stayed unmatched. The CDR3 covers 12 residues. CDR3 amino acids: CSVRTGGNEQYV. The CDR3 bases are TGCAGCGTCCGGACAGGGGGGAACGAGCAGTACGTC.

About this clone: This CDR3 fails to terminate in the conserved phenylalanine or tryptophan, so it likely reflects a read error. The limits of the CDR3 on the DNA are not certain, so only TCRdb's listed CDR3 is given. V is TRBV18 and J is TRBJ2-7; the table's D call of TRBD2 was not tested on the DNA. Germline V gives CDR1 KGHSH, CDR2 LQKENI. The CDR3 has 13 residues if both end residues are counted. CDR3 region: CASSLGPTPGLVS.

Written as DNA, the CDR3 is TGTGCCAGCAGCTTCTACACCGGGGAGCTGTTTTTT. Translated: CASSFYTGELFF. This chain joins TRBV7-3 and TRBJ2-2; D remains unclear. From germline, CDR1 is SGHTA and CDR2 FQGTGA. This CDR3 has 12 amino acids. The germline V and J ends were trimmed by 3 bases and 3 bases, with 2 bases remaining between them.

This clone was recorded once. The J gene is TRBJ2-3, the V gene TRBV5-1; possibly TRBD2 for D (6 bases). This CDR3 is built from 18 residues. The ends were cut back, 5 bases at V and 0 bases at J, with 22 bases in the middle. Germline V lookup: CDR1 SGHRS, CDR2 YFSETQ. For the CDR3, the DNA is TGCGCCAGCAGGCCGGCGGGGCCAGGACTCCGTAGCACAGATACGCAGTATTTT. Protein sequence: CASRPAGPGLRSTDTQYF. Filled out from reference TRBV5-1 and TRBJ2-3, the complete variable domain reads KAGVTQTPRYLIKTRGQQVTLSCSPISGHRSVSWYQQTPGQGLQFLFEYFSETQRNKGNFPGRFSGRQFSNSRSEMNVSTLELGDSALYLCASRPAGPGLRSTDTQYFGPGTRLTVL.

The chain joins TRBV4-1 to TRBJ1-2, with a tentative D call TRBD1 (5 bases). Germline CDR1 reads MGHRA; CDR2 reads YSYEKL. V was clipped by 3 bases and J by 8 bases, with 10 bases between them. CDR3 length equals 12 residues. The CDR3: CASSQGRQGYTF. The DNA of the CDR3 is TGCGCCAGCAGCCAGGGCCGACAGGGCTACACCTTC.

The rearrangement links TRBV6-1 to TRBJ2-3; 9 bases map to TRBD2. The CDR3 loop spans 15 amino acids. CDR1 is MNHNS, CDR2 SASEGT, per germline. V lost 2 bases to trimming and J lost 4 bases; unmatched junction nucleotides: 4. The DNA for the CDR3 is TGTGCCAGCAGTGAACTGGGACTAGCAGCAGATACGCAGTATTTT. Translating gives CASSELGLAADTQYF.